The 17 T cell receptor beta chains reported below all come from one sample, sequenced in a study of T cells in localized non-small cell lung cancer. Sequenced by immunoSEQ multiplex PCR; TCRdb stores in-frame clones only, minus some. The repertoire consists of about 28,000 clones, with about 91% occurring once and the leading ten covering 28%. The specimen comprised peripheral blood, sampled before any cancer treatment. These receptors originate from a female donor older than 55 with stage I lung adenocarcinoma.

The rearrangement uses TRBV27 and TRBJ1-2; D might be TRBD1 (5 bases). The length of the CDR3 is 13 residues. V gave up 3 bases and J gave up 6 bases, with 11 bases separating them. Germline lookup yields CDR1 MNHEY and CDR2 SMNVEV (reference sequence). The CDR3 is CASSFTGLNGYTF. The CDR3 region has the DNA TGTGCCAGCAGTTTTACGGGGCTCAATGGCTACACCTTC.

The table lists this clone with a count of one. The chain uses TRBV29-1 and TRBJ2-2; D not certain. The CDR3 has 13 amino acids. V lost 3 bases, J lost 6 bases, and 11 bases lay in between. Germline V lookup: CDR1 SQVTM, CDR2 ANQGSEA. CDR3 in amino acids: CSVEPRTPGELFF. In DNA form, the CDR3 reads TGCAGCGTTGAGCCCAGAACACCCGGGGAGCTGTTTTTT.

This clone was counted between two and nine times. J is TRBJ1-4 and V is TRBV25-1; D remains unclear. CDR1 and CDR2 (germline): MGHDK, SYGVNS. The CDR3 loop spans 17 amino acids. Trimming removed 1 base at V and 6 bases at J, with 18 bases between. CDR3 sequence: CASSESKLEVSDEKLFF. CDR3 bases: TGTGCCAGCAGTGAATCCAAACTGGAGGTTAGTGATGAAAAACTGTTTTTT.

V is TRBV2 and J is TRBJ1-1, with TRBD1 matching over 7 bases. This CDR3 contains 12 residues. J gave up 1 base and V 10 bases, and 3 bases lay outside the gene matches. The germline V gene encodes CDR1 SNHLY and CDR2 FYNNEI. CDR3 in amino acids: CANDRENTEAFF. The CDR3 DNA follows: TGTGCCAACGACAGGGAGAACACTGAAGCTTTCTTT.

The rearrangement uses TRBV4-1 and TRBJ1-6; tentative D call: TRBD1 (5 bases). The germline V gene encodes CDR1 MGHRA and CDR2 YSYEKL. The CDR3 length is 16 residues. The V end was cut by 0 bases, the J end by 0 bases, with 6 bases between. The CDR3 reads CASSQEDSSYNSPLHF. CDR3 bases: TGCGCCAGCAGCCAAGAAGACAGCTCCTATAATTCACCCCTCCACTTT.

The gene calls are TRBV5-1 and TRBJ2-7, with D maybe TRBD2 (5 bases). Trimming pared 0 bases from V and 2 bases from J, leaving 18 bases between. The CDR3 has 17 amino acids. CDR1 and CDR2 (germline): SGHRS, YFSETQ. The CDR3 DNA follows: TGCGCCAGCAGCTTGGAGTCCGGGGAAGTGATCGCCTACGAGCAGTACTTC. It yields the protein CASSLESGEVIAYEQYF.

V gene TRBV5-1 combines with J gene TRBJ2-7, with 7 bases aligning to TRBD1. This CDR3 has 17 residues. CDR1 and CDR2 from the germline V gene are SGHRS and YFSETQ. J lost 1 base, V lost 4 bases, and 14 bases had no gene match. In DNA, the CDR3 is TGCGCCAGCAGCCCACGCTACAGGGGTCCTAATTCCTACGAGCAGTACTTC. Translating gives CASSPRYRGPNSYEQYF.

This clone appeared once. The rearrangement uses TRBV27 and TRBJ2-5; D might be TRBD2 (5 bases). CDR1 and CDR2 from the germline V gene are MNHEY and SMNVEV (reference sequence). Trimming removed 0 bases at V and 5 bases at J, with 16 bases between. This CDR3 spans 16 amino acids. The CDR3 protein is CASSLSGDQARETQYF. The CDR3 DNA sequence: TGTGCCAGCAGTTTATCCGGGGATCAGGCAAGGGAGACCCAGTACTTC.

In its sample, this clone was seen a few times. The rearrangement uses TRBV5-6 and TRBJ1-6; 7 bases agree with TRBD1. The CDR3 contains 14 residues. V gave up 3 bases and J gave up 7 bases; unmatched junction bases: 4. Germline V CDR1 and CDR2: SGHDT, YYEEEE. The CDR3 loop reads CASSSDRENSPLHF. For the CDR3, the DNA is TGTGCCAGCAGCTCAGACAGGGAAAATTCACCCCTCCACTTT.

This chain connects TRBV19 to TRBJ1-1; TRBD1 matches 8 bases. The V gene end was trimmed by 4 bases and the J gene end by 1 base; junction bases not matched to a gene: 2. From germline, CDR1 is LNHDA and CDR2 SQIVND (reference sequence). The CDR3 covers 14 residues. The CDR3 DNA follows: TGTGCCAGTAGTACCACAGGGGGGAACACTGAAGCTTTCTTT. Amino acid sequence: CASSTTGGNTEAFF.

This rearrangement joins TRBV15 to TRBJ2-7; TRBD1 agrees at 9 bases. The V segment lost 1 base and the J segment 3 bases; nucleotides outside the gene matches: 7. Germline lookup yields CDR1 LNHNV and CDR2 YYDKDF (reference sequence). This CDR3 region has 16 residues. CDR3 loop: CATSRVSGTGYYEQYF. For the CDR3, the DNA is TGTGCCACCAGCAGAGTCTCCGGGACAGGGTACTACGAGCAGTACTTC.

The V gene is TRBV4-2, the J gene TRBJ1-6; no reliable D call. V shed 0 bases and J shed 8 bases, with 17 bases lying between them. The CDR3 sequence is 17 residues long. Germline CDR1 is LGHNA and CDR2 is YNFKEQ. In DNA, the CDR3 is TGTGCCAGCAGCCAAGATCGGACCGCTGCAATATATTCACCCCTCCACTTT. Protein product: CASSQDRTAAIYSPLHF.

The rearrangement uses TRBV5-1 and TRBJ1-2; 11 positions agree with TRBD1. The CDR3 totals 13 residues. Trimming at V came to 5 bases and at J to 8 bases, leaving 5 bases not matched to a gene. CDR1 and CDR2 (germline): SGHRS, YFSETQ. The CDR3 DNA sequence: TGCGCCAGCAGTCGGGACAGGGGGAGCGGCTACACCTTC. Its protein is CASSRDRGSGYTF.

The CDR3 nucleotides read TGTGCCAGCAGCGTAGAGTACTCTGGAAACACCATATATTTT. As protein: CASSVEYSGNTIYF. The rearrangement joins TRBV9 to TRBJ1-3; no firm D call. Trimming shortened V by 0 bases and J by 0 bases, and 4 bases separated the two germline ends. This CDR3 is 14 amino acids long. From germline, CDR1 is SGDLS and CDR2 YYNGEE. Based on the CDR3 plus reference TRBV9 and TRBJ1-3, the full variable domain is DSGVTQTPKHLITATGQRVTLRCSPRSGDLSVYWYQQSLDQGLQFLIQYYNGEERAKGNILERFSAQQFPDLHSELNLSSLELGDSALYFCASSVEYSGNTIYFGEGSWLTVV.

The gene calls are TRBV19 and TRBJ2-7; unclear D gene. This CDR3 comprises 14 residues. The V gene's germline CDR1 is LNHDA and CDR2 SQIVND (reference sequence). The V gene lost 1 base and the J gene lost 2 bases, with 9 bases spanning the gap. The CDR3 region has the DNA TGTGCCAGTAGTATAGGTGGACGAACCTACGAGCAGTACTTC. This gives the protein CASSIGGRTYEQYF.

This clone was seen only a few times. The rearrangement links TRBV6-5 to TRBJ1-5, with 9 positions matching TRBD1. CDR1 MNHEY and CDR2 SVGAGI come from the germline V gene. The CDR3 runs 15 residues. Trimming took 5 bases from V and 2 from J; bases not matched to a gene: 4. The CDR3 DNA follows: TGTGCCAGCAGTACCCGGACAGGGGGCAATCAGCCCCAGCATTTT. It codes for CASSTRTGGNQPQHF.

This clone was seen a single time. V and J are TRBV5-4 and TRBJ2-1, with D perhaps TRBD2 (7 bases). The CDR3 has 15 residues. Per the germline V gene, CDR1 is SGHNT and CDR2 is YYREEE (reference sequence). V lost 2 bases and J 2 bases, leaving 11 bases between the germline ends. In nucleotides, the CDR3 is TGTGCCAGCAGCTTAGGGGGAGGGGCCTACAATGAGCAGTTCTTC. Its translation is CASSLGGGAYNEQFF.